The source of this T cell receptor (beta chain) is a study of CD8 T cells in ankylosing spondylitis. CDR3 length: 15 residues. Trimming left V 2 bases short and J 0 bases short, with 9 bases between. CDR1 and CDR2 from the germline V gene are SGHRS and YFSETQ. Whole-study results and caveats: Clones linked to disease, bearing a CD8+ phenotype, were relatively rare in peripheral blood. One TCR beta motif, made up of eight highly homologous variants, appeared characteristic of ankylosing spondylitis blood. Reportedly, disease-linked clones are significantly enriched in ankylosing spondylitis patients' matched synovial fluid.

In making TCR beta libraries, quantitative 5'-RACE with molecular barcodes was used. TCRdb passed the 5' RACE reads through MiXCR, listing each CDR3 protein once. In the table there are fewer than 350,000 distinct CDR3 sequences, roughly 11% of which are singletons. This clonotype is a singleton in its sample. Its antigen is not identified. The sample comprised blood, either unsorted or a sorted T cell fraction (not recorded which). The TCR originated in a female donor with ankylosing spondylitis or in good health (not recorded which). The J gene is TRBJ1-3, the V gene TRBV5-1, with D possibly TRBD1 on 5 matching bases. Here the CDR3 DNA reads TGCGCCAGCAGCTTATGGGGGAACTCTGGAAACACCATATATTTT. Translated: CASSLWGNSGNTIYF.